These T cell receptor delta chains were read from a single sample in a study of fetal and pediatric gammadelta thymocytes. TCRdb reanalysed the reads with CATT. The table shows 1,500 to 2,000 delta-chain clones, with around 15% occurring only once. Sequencing used Vgamma9Vdelta2 gamma-delta T cells from the thymus. Receptor source: a child who underwent cardiac surgery and was recorded as healthy. CDR3s include the opening cysteine and the closing phenylalanine or tryptophan. The D gene is left open where the match is weak. The size of a clone is reported for some rows only, either as once, few or many, or as a class for expanded clones.

>TRDD3|26|TRDV2|medium-sized|TRDJ1
TGTGCCTGTGACACGGGACGCCTACACCGACAAACTGGGGGACTTTTTCCCCTCGAGTACACCGATAAACTCATCTTT
CACDTGRLHRQTGGLFPLEYTDKLIF
>TRDD3|25|TRDV2|medium-sized|TRDJ1
TGTGCCTGTGACCCCATGTACGGTGTGAGGGGACGGCCTTACTGGGGGATGGCCTGGACCGATAAACTCATCTTT
CACDPMYGVRGRPYWGMAWTDKLIF
>.|15|TRDV2|medium-sized|TRDJ1
TGTGCCTGTGACGCCGGGGGGCAACACACCGATAAACTCATCTTT
CACDAGGQHTDKLIF
>.|15|TRDV2|.|TRDJ1
TGTGCCTGTGACACGGGGGGGGAGTACACCGATAAACTCATCTTT
CACDTGGEYTDKLIF
>TRDD3|16|TRDV2|medium-sized|TRDJ1
TGTGCCTGTGACACCGGCCTGGGGGCAGACACCGATAAACTCATCTTT
CACDTGLGADTDKLIF
>.|15|TRDV2|medium-sized|TRDJ1
TGTGCCTGTGACACTGGGGGTTCGTACACCGATAAACTCATCTTT
CACDTGGSYTDKLIF
>TRDD3|14|TRDV2|medium-sized|TRDJ1
TGTGCCTGTGCATACACCGAACTGGGGGTTAAACTCATCTTT
CACAYTELGVKLIF
>.|19|TRDV2|large|TRDJ1
TGTGCCTGTGACACCGGGTTACGATTGGGCCCGAAGTACACCGATAAACTCATCTTT
CACDTGLRLGPKYTDKLIF
>TRDD3|22|TRDV2|few|TRDJ3
TGTGCCTGTGCCGCGCCCGTACTGGGGGACGATCCCCTCTCCTGGGACACCCGACAGATGTTTTTC
CACAAPVLGDDPLSWDTRQMFF
>.|17|TRDV2|medium-sized|TRDJ3
TGTGCCTGTGACACCGCGGGAAGGCCCTGGGACACCCGACAGATGTTTTTC
CACDTAGRPWDTRQMFF
>TRDD3|16|TRDV2|medium-sized|TRDJ1
TGTGCCTGTCGGTGGGGGAACCACCAATACACCGATAAACTCATCTTT
CACRWGNHQYTDKLIF
>TRDD3|18|TRDV2|medium-sized|TRDJ1
TGTGCCTGTGACAGGGTACTGGGGGATACGCTGTACACCGATAAACTCATCTTT
CACDRVLGDTLYTDKLIF
>.|18|TRDV2|medium-sized|TRDJ1
TGTGCCTGTGACACCGTGCTAGGGTCTCCCCTGGGGCCCGATAAACTCATCTTT
CACDTVLGSPLGPDKLIF
>TRDD3|17|TRDV2|medium-sized|TRDJ1
TGTGCCTGTGACACCCTGGGGGATCTGAGCGGCACCGATAAACTCATCTTT
CACDTLGDLSGTDKLIF
>TRDD3|16|TRDV2|.|TRDJ1
TGTGCCTGTGACTTGGGGGATACGCCGTACACCGATAAACTCATCTTT
CACDLGDTPYTDKLIF
>TRDD3|14|TRDV2|large|TRDJ1
TGTGCCTGTGACAAGCCATCGGGGATACGCGGACTCATCTTT
CACDKPSGIRGLIF
>TRDD3|17|TRDV2|medium-sized|TRDJ1
TGTGCCTGTGACACCGGGGACTGGGGGTCCTCCACCGATAAACTCATCTTT
CACDTGDWGSSTDKLIF